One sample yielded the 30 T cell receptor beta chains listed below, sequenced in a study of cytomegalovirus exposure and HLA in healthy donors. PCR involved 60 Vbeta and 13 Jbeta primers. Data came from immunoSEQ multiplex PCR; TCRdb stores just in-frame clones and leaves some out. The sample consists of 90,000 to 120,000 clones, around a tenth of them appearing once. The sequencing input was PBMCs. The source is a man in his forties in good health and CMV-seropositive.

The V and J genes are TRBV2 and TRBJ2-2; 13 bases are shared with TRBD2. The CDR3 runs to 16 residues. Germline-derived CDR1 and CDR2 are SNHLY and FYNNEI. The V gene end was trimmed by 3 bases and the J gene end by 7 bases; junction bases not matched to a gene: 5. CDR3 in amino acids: CASSDGLAGEGGELFF. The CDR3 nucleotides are TGTGCCAGCAGTGACGGACTAGCGGGAGAAGGCGGGGAGCTGTTTTTT.

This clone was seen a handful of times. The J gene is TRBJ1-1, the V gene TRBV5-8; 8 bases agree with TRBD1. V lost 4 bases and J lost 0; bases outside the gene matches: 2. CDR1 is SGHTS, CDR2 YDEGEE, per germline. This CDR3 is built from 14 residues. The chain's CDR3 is CASSMDRVNTEAFF. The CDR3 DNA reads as TGTGCCAGCAGCATGGACAGGGTGAACACTGAAGCTTTCTTT.

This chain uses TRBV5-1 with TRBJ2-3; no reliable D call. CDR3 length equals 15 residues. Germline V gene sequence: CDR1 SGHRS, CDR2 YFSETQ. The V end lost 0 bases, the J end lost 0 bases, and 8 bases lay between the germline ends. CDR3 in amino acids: CASSLVRSSTDTQYF. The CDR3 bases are TGCGCCAGCAGCTTGGTTCGGAGTAGCACAGATACGCAGTATTTT.

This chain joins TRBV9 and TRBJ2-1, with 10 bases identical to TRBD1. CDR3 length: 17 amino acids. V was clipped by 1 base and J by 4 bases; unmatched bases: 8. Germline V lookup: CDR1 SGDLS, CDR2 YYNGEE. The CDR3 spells CASSVSAWTGGYNEQFF. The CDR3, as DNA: TGTGCCAGCAGCGTAAGTGCGTGGACAGGGGGTTACAATGAGCAGTTCTTC. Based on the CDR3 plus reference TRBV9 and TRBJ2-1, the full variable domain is DSGVTQTPKHLITATGQRVTLRCSPRSGDLSVYWYQQSLDQGLQFLIQYYNGEERAKGNILERFSAQQFPDLHSELNLSSLELGDSALYFCASSVSAWTGGYNEQFFGPGTRLTVL.

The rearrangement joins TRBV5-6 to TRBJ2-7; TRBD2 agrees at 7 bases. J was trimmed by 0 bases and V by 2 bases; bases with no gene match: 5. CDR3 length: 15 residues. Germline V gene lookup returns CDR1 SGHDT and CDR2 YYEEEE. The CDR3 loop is CASSFGGGNSYEQYF. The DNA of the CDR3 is TGTGCCAGCAGCTTCGGGGGAGGGAACTCCTACGAGCAGTACTTC.

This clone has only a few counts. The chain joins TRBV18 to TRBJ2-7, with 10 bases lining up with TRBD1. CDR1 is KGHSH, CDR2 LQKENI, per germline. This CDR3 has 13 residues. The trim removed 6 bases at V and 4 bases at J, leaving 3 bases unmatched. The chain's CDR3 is CASSRDRGYEQYF. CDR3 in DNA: TGTGCCAGCTCCCGGGACAGGGGTTACGAGCAGTACTTC.

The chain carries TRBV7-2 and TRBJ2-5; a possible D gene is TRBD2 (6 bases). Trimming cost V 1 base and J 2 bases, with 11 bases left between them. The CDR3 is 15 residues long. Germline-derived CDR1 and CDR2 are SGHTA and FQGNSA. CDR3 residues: CASSLGSGVQETQYF. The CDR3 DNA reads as TGTGCCAGCAGCTTAGGCTCGGGAGTTCAAGAGACCCAGTACTTC.

CDR3 residues: CASSEPGGYFYEQYF. In DNA form, the CDR3 reads TGTGCCAGCAGTGAACCTGGGGGCTATTTCTACGAGCAGTACTTC. J is TRBJ2-7 and V is TRBV25-1; perhaps TRBD1 as D (6 bases). The CDR3 runs to 15 residues. Germline CDR1 and CDR2: MGHDK and SYGVNS. With 2 bases removed from V and 3 bases from J, the gap between germline ends came to 14 bases.

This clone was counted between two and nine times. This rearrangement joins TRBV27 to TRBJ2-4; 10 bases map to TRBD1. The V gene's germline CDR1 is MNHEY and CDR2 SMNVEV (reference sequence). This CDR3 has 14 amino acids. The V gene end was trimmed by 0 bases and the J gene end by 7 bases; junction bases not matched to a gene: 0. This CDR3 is CASSLSGQGNIQYF. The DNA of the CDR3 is TGTGCCAGCAGTTTATCGGGACAGGGGAACATTCAGTACTTC.

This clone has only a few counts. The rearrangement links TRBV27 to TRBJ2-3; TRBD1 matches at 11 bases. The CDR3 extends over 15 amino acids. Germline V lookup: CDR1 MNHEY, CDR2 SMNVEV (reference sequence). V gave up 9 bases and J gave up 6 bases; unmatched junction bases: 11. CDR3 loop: CASAGQGAVRDTQYF. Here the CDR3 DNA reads TGTGCCAGTGCTGGACAGGGGGCCGTTAGGGATACGCAGTATTTT.

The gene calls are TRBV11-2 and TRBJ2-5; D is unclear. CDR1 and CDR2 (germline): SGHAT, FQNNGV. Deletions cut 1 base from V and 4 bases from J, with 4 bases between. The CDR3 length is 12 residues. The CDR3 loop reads CASSLGRETQYF. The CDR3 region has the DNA TGTGCCAGCAGCTTAGGTAGAGAGACCCAGTACTTC.

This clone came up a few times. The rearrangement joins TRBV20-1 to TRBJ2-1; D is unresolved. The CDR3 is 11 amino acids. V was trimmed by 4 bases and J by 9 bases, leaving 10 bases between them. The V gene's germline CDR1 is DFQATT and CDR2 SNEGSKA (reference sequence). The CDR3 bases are TGCAGTGCTAAGACTCTCGTTGAGCAGTTCTTC. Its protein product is CSAKTLVEQFF.

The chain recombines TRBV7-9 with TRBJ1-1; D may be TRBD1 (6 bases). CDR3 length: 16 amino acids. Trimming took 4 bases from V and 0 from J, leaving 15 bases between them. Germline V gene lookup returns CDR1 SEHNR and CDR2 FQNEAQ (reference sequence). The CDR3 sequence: CASSSTATGLNTEAFF. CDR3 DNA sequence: TGTGCCAGCAGCTCTACGGCGACAGGCTTGAACACTGAAGCTTTCTTT.

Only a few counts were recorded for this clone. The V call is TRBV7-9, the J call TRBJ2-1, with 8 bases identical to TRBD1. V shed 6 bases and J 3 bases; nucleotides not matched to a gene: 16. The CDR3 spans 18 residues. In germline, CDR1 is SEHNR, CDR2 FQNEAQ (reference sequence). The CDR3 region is CASSNSPTGGLYYNEQFF. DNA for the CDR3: TGTGCCAGCAGTAACTCGCCAACAGGGGGGCTCTACTACAATGAGCAGTTCTTC.

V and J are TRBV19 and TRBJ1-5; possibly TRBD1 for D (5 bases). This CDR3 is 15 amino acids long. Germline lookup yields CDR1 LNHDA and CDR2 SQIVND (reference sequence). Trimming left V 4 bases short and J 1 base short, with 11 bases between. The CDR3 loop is CASSTTVRSNQPQHF. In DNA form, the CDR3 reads TGTGCCAGTAGTACGACAGTGAGGAGCAATCAGCCCCAGCATTTT.

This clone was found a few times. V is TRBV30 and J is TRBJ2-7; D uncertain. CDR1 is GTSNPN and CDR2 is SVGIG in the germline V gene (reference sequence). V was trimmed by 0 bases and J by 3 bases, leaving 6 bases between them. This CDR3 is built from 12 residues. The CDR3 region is CAWSVSGYEQYF. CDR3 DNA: TGTGCCTGGAGTGTTTCCGGCTACGAGCAGTACTTC. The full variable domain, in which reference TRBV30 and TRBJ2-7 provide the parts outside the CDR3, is SQTIHQWPATLVQPVGSPLSLECTVEGTSNPNLYWYRQAAGRGLQLLFYSVGIGQISSEVPQNLSASRPQDRQFILSSKKLLLSDSGFYLCAWSVSGYEQYFGPGTRLTVT.

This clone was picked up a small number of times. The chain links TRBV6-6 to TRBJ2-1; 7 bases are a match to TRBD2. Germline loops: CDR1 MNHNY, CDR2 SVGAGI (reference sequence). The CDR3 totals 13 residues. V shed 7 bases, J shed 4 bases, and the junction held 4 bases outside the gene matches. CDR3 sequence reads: CASTLGGYNEQFF. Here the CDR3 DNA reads TGTGCCAGCACCCTCGGGGGGTACAATGAGCAGTTCTTC.

The DNA of the CDR3 is TGTGCCAGCAGTTCGCCCGGGAGGGTTAAGTCTGGGGCCAACGTCCTGACTTTC. Translated: CASSSPGRVKSGANVLTF. This rearrangement joins TRBV7-9 to TRBJ2-6; TRBD2 agrees at 8 bases. The junction had 11 bases not matched to a gene; V was cut back by 6 bases and J by 1 base. The germline gives CDR1 SEHNR, CDR2 FQNEAQ (reference sequence). The CDR3 length is 18 residues.

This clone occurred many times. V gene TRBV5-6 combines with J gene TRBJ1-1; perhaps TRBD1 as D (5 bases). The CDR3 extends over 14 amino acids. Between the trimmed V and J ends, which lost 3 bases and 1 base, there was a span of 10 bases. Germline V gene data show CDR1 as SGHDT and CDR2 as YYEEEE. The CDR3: CASSSWGRNTEAFF. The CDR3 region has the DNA TGTGCCAGCAGCTCCTGGGGCCGGAACACTGAAGCTTTCTTT. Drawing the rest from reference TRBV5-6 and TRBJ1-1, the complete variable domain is DAGVTQSPTHLIKTRGQQVTLRCSPKSGHDTVSWYQQALGQGPQFIFQYYEEEERQRGNFPDRFSGHQFPNYSSELNVNALLLGDSALYLCASSSWGRNTEAFFGQGTRLTVV.

CDR3 sequence (DNA): TGCGCCAGCAGCTCGAGGACAGGTAGTAATGAAAAACTGTTTTTT. Translation gives CASSSRTGSNEKLFF. This sequence joins TRBV5-1 and TRBJ1-4; TRBD1 matches at 7 bases. The CDR3 loop spans 15 amino acids. The trim removed 3 bases at V and 4 bases at J, leaving 6 bases unmatched. The V gene's germline CDR1 is SGHRS and CDR2 YFSETQ.

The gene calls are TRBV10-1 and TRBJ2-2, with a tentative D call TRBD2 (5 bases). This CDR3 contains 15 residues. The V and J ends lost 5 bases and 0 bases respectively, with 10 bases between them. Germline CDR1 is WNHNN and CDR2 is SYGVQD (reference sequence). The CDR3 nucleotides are TGCGCCAGCAGTAGTAGGACTTCGAACACCGGGGAGCTGTTTTTT. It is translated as CASSSRTSNTGELFF.

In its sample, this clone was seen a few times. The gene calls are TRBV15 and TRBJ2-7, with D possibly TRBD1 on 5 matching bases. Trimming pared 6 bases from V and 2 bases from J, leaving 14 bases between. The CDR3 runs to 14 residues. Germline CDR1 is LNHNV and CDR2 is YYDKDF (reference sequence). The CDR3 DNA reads TGTGCCACCAGTGGGGCATTTACGACCTACGAGCAGTACTTC. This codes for CATSGAFTTYEQYF.

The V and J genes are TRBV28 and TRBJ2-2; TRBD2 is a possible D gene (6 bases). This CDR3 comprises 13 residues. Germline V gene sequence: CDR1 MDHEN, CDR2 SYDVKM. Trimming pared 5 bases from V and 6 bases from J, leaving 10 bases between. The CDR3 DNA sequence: TGTGCCAGCAGTCTCGCGGGGTCCGGGGAGCTGTTTTTT. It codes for CASSLAGSGELFF. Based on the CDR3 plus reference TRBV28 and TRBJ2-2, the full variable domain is DVKVTQSSRYLVKRTGEKVFLECVQDMDHENMFWYRQDPGLGLRLIYFSYDVKMKEKGDIPEGYSVSREKKERFSLILESASTNQTSMYLCASSLAGSGELFFGEGSRLTVL.

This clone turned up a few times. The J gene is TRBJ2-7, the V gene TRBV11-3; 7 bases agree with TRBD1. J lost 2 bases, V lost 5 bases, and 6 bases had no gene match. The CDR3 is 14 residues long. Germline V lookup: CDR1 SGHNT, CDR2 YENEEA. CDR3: CASSPSTGPYEQYF. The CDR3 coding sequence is TGTGCCAGCAGCCCATCGACAGGGCCCTACGAGCAGTACTTC.

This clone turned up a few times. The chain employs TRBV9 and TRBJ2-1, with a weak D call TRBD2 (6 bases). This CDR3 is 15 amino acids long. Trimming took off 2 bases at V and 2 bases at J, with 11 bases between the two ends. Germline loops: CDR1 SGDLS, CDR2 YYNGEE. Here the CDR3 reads CASSVHGGPYNEQFF. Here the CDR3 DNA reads TGTGCCAGCAGCGTTCACGGGGGACCCTACAATGAGCAGTTCTTC.

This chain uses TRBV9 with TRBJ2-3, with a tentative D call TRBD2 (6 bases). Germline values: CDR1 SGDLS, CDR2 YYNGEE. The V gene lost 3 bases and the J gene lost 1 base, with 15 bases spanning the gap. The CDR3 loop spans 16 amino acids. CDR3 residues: CASSAQTSVGTDTQYF. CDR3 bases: TGTGCCAGCAGCGCTCAGACTAGTGTGGGCACAGATACGCAGTATTTT.

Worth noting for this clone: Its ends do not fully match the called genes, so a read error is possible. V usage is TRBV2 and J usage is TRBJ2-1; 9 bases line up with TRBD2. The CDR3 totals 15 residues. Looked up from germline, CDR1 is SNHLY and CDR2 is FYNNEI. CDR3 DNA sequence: TGTGCCAGCAGCCCGACTAGCGGAAGATACAGTGAGCAGTTCTTC. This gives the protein CASSPTSGRYSEQFF.

CDR3 amino acids: CASSTGINYGYTF. As DNA, the CDR3 is TGTGCCAGCAGCACGGGGATTAACTATGGCTACACCTTC. This chain links TRBV28 with TRBJ1-2, with D hard to call. CDR3 size: 13 residues. Trimming removed 6 bases from V and 1 base from J, with 9 bases in between. CDR1 is MDHEN and CDR2 is SYDVKM in the germline V gene.

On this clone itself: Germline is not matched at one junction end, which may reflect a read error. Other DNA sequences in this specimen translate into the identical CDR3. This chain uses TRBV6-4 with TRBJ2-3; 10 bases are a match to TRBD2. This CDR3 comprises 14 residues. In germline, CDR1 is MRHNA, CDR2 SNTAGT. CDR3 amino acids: CASSASGSTDTQYF. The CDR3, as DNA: TGTGCCAGCAGTGCTAGCGGGAGCACAGATACCCAGTATTTT.

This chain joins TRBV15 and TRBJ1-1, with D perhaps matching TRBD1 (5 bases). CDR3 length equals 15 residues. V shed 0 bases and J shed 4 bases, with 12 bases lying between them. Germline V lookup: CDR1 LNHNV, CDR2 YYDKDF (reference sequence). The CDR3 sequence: CATSRDLRGGTEAFF. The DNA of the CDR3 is TGTGCCACCAGCAGAGATCTCCGGGGGGGCACTGAAGCTTTCTTT. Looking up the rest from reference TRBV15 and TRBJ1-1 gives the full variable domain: DAMVIQNPRYQVTQFGKPVTLSCSQTLNHNVMYWYQQKSSQAPKLLFHYYDKDFNNEADTPDNFQSRRPNTSFCFLDIRSPGLGDTAMYLCATSRDLRGGTEAFFGQGTRLTVV.